The 5 T cell receptor beta chains below come from one sample, sequenced in a study of OX40 agonist ivuxolimab in advanced cancers. The library was produced with the immunoSEQ multiplex PCR assay. TCRdb limited this immuneACCESS table to in-frame rearrangements with V and J called. A share of clones is missing; checked studies link under half to unresolved V genes, and the rest is unexplained. The sample table shows 55,000 to 75,000 clones, and about 89% are seen once. The ten biggest clones cover around 4% of the sample. The sequences come from CD4+ or CD8+ T cells sorted from blood, collected in a trial of the OX40 agonist ivuxolimab. These receptors all stem from an adult with an advanced solid tumor such as melanoma, head and neck, liver or kidney cancer.

The CDR3 loop reads CASSTMDSYEQYF. The CDR3, as DNA: TGTGCCAGCAGTACCATGGACAGTTACGAGCAGTACTTC. This sequence joins TRBV28 and TRBJ2-7; the D gene is possibly TRBD1 (6 bases). Germline loops: CDR1 MDHEN, CDR2 SYDVKM. The CDR3 extends over 13 amino acids. Between the trimmed V and J ends, which lost 5 bases and 4 bases, there was a span of 12 bases.

This clone was seen once. The rearrangement joins TRBV5-4 to TRBJ2-7, with D maybe TRBD1 (6 bases). V lost 2 bases and J 2 bases, leaving 17 bases between the germline ends. Germline V CDR1 and CDR2: SGHNT, YYREEE (reference sequence). The CDR3 has 16 residues. The CDR3 nucleotides read TGTGCCAGCAGCTTCGGGGAAACAGGGTCCACCTACGAGCAGTACTTC. Its translation is CASSFGETGSTYEQYF.

This clone was seen a handful of times. This rearrangement joins TRBV6-5 to TRBJ1-2; no clear D. This CDR3 comprises 12 residues. CDR1 MNHEY and CDR2 SVGAGI come from the germline V gene. The V and J ends lost 6 bases and 4 bases respectively, with 9 bases between them. The CDR3 bases are TGTGCCAGCAGCGCTGGCTTCTATGGCTACACCTTC. This translates into CASSAGFYGYTF.

DNA for the CDR3: TGCAGTGCGCCGACAGTAGTCCAGCATTTT. It yields the protein CSAPTVVQHF. The chain recombines TRBV20-1 with TRBJ1-5; possibly TRBD1 for D (5 bases). Trimming took 6 bases from V and 12 from J, leaving 12 bases between them. The germline V gene has CDR1 DFQATT and CDR2 SNEGSKA (reference sequence). This CDR3 comprises 10 residues.

The J gene is TRBJ2-2, the V gene TRBV15, with 10 bases fitting TRBD2. The CDR3 covers 19 residues. V shed 4 bases and J 5 bases; nucleotides not matched to a gene: 16. Germline V lookup: CDR1 LNHNV, CDR2 YYDKDF (reference sequence). CDR3 loop: CATSTHSPLAGVYTGELFF. CDR3 sequence (DNA): TGTGCCACCAGCACCCACTCCCCCCTAGCGGGAGTATATACCGGGGAGCTGTTTTTT.